This is a list of T cell receptor beta chains from one sample in a study of human T cells and chemical hapten exposure. From the RACE reads, TCRdb called clonotypes with MiXCR, one entry per CDR3 protein. The sample records 100,000 to 150,000 distinct CDR3 sequences, around 11% being singletons. Here the sequenced sample was whole blood, taken in connection with sensitization to the hapten diphenylcyclopropenone (DPC). The receptors derive from a woman aged 50 to 65 with alopecia areata. Some clones in this sample may be carry-over from other donors' samples. The CDR3 runs from the conserved cysteine through the conserved F or W. A D gene is named only where the DNA matches it firmly. Clone sizes are given selectively: once, few, many, or a class where the clone is expanded.

d_call: NA
j_call: TRBJ2-1
clone_size: NA
v_call: TRBV3-1
cdr3_nt: TGTGCCAGCAGCCAAATGAGGACGCTCAATGAGCAGTTCTTC
cdr3_aa: CASSQMRTLNEQFF

d_call: TRBD2
j_call: TRBJ2-1
clone_size: many
v_call: TRBV7-2
cdr3_nt: TGTGCCAGCAGTCACTACCCGACTAGCGGGGGGGATGAGCAGTTCTTC
cdr3_aa: CASSHYPTSGGDEQFF

d_call: NA
j_call: TRBJ1-1
clone_size: NA
v_call: TRBV12-3/TRBV12-4
cdr3_nt: TGTGCCAGCAGTCCCGGACTAGATCCTTTCTTT
cdr3_aa: CASSPGLDPFF

d_call: NA
j_call: TRBJ1-4
clone_size: few
v_call: TRBV7-8
cdr3_nt: TGTGCCAGCAGCTTACCCACCGGGACGAAGAATGAAAAACTGTTTTTT
cdr3_aa: CASSLPTGTKNEKLFF

d_call: NA
j_call: TRBJ1-6
clone_size: NA
v_call: TRBV3-1
cdr3_nt: TGTGCCAGCAGCCAAGTAGGACAACTGGCGACTTCACCCCTCCACTTT
cdr3_aa: CASSQVGQLATSPLHF

d_call: TRBD1
j_call: TRBJ2-3
clone_size: many
v_call: TRBV2
cdr3_nt: TGTGCCAGCAGTCTAGACAGGGAGGATACGCAGTATTTT
cdr3_aa: CASSLDREDTQYF

d_call: NA
j_call: TRBJ2-5
clone_size: few
v_call: TRBV12-3/TRBV12-4
cdr3_nt: TGTGCCAGCAGCTCGATCCAAGAGACCCAGTACTTC
cdr3_aa: CASSSIQETQYF

d_call: TRBD1
j_call: TRBJ2-5
clone_size: many
v_call: TRBV5-4
cdr3_nt: TGTGCCAGCAGCTCGGGACAGCAAGAGACCCAGTACTTC
cdr3_aa: CASSSGQQETQYF

d_call: NA
j_call: TRBJ1-6
clone_size: many
v_call: TRBV20-1
cdr3_nt: TGCAGTGCTTTCCAGGGGACCGGTTCACCCCTCCACTTT
cdr3_aa: CSAFQGTGSPLHF

d_call: NA
j_call: TRBJ1-4
clone_size: few
v_call: TRBV28
cdr3_nt: TGTGCCAGCAGTTTCTCCCGGACGTATTTTTTT
cdr3_aa: CASSFSRTYFF

d_call: NA
j_call: TRBJ1-4
clone_size: NA
v_call: TRBV12-3/TRBV12-4
cdr3_nt: TGTGCCAGCAGTTGGACCGGGAGACCTGAAAAACTGTTTTTT
cdr3_aa: CASSWTGRPEKLFF

d_call: NA
j_call: TRBJ2-3
clone_size: many
v_call: TRBV12-3/TRBV12-4
cdr3_nt: TGTGCCAGCAGGGCCGGGCCCAGCACAGATACGCAGTATTTT
cdr3_aa: CASRAGPSTDTQYF

d_call: TRBD2
j_call: TRBJ2-3
clone_size: few
v_call: TRBV30
cdr3_nt: TGTGCCTGGAGTGGCCCTAGCGGGGGACGCACAGATACGCAGTATTTT
cdr3_aa: CAWSGPSGGRTDTQYF

d_call: NA
j_call: TRBJ2-7
clone_size: NA
v_call: TRBV29-1
cdr3_nt: TGCAGCGCGTGGAACATGGAGCAGTACTTC
cdr3_aa: CSAWNMEQYF

d_call: NA
j_call: TRBJ2-3
clone_size: many
v_call: TRBV12-3/TRBV12-4
cdr3_nt: TGTGCCAGCAGGAGGGGGAGAGATACGCAGTATTTT
cdr3_aa: CASRRGRDTQYF

d_call: TRBD2
j_call: TRBJ2-3
clone_size: NA
v_call: TRBV19
cdr3_nt: TGTGCCAGTAGTACGTACTCTAGCGGGGGAGATACGCAGTATTTT
cdr3_aa: CASSTYSSGGDTQYF

d_call: NA
j_call: TRBJ1-1
clone_size: few
v_call: TRBV2
cdr3_nt: TGTGCCAGCAGTGAAGCGCAAGGGACTGAAGCTTTCTTT
cdr3_aa: CASSEAQGTEAFF

d_call: NA
j_call: TRBJ2-1
clone_size: many
v_call: TRBV10-3
cdr3_nt: TGTGCCATCAGTGAGGACAGGTCGAACAATGAGCAGTTCTTC
cdr3_aa: CAISEDRSNNEQFF

d_call: TRBD2
j_call: TRBJ2-3
clone_size: many
v_call: TRBV29-1
cdr3_nt: TGCAGCGTTGTTGGAGCTAGCGGGGGCCAGGGGAGGTCAGATACGCAGTATTTT
cdr3_aa: CSVVGASGGQGRSDTQYF

d_call: TRBD1
j_call: TRBJ1-4
clone_size: NA
v_call: TRBV20-1
cdr3_nt: TGCAGTGCGCCCCCCCCGACAGGGTTGAGTGAAAAACTGTTTTTT
cdr3_aa: CSAPPPTGLSEKLFF

d_call: TRBD1
j_call: TRBJ2-7
clone_size: NA
v_call: TRBV25-1
cdr3_nt: TGTGCCAGCAGTGAAATCATCCGTACAGGGGCCCACGAGCAGTACTTC
cdr3_aa: CASSEIIRTGAHEQYF

d_call: NA
j_call: TRBJ1-5
clone_size: many
v_call: TRBV20-1
cdr3_nt: TGCAGTGCTAGCGGTCTCAGAGACAATCAGCCCCAGCATTTT
cdr3_aa: CSASGLRDNQPQHF

d_call: NA
j_call: TRBJ2-3
clone_size: few
v_call: TRBV20-1
cdr3_nt: TGCAGTGCTAAAGAGGGAGTGCTAGATACGCAGTATTTT
cdr3_aa: CSAKEGVLDTQYF

d_call: NA
j_call: TRBJ2-1
clone_size: NA
v_call: TRBV11-1
cdr3_nt: TGTGCCAGCAGTTACCGACCTGGAAGCTCCTACAATGAGCAGTTCTTC
cdr3_aa: CASSYRPGSSYNEQFF

d_call: NA
j_call: TRBJ1-1
clone_size: few
v_call: TRBV6-5
cdr3_nt: TGTGCCAGCGGATTGACAGGTATAAAGAACACTGAAGCTTTCTTT
cdr3_aa: CASGLTGIKNTEAFF

d_call: NA
j_call: TRBJ1-2
clone_size: NA
v_call: TRBV28
cdr3_nt: TGTGCCAGCACCTCGTTAGCAGGGACCGAACTTTTTGCTAACTATGGCTACACCTTC
cdr3_aa: CASTSLAGTELFANYGYTF

d_call: TRBD2
j_call: TRBJ2-1
clone_size: few
v_call: TRBV27
cdr3_nt: TGTGCCAGCAGTCGGGCGGCGGGGGGGCAAAATGAGCAGTTCTTC
cdr3_aa: CASSRAAGGQNEQFF

d_call: TRBD2
j_call: TRBJ2-3
clone_size: few
v_call: TRBV20-1
cdr3_nt: TGCAGTGCTAGAGATACGGGGGGACCTGGCCCAGATACGCAGTATTTT
cdr3_aa: CSARDTGGPGPDTQYF

d_call: NA
j_call: TRBJ2-1
clone_size: few
v_call: TRBV29-1
cdr3_nt: TGCAGCGTTGATCGAGGTGACAATGAGCAGTTCTTC
cdr3_aa: CSVDRGDNEQFF

d_call: NA
j_call: TRBJ2-3
clone_size: many
v_call: TRBV29-1
cdr3_nt: TGCAGCGCCTACTACCGTAGCACAGATACGCAGTATTTT
cdr3_aa: CSAYYRSTDTQYF

d_call: TRBD1
j_call: TRBJ1-5
clone_size: NA
v_call: TRBV6-2/TRBV6-3
cdr3_nt: TGTGCCAGCAGATACAGGGGGCCGGGTCAGCCCCAGCATTTT
cdr3_aa: CASRYRGPGQPQHF

d_call: NA
j_call: TRBJ1-1
clone_size: few
v_call: TRBV13
cdr3_nt: TGTGCCAGCAGTCCCTTTTTCCCGAACGGGGGCACTGAAGCTTTCTTT
cdr3_aa: CASSPFFPNGGTEAFF

d_call: TRBD2
j_call: TRBJ2-3
clone_size: NA
v_call: TRBV29-1
cdr3_nt: TGCAGCGTTGTGCCAGCGGGAGGGCGGGATACGCAGTATTTT
cdr3_aa: CSVVPAGGRDTQYF

d_call: TRBD1
j_call: TRBJ2-7
clone_size: NA
v_call: TRBV14
cdr3_nt: TGTGCCAGCAGCCAACAACCCGGGACAGCTTACTACGAGCAGTACTTC
cdr3_aa: CASSQQPGTAYYEQYF

d_call: NA
j_call: TRBJ2-1
clone_size: many
v_call: TRBV7-9
cdr3_nt: TGTGCCAGCATCCCTCCCCTGGCGGATGAGCAGTTCTTC
cdr3_aa: CASIPPLADEQFF

d_call: NA
j_call: TRBJ2-3
clone_size: NA
v_call: TRBV9
cdr3_nt: TGTGCCAGCAGCCCCGCCCTGAGGGATACGCAGTATTTT
cdr3_aa: CASSPALRDTQYF

d_call: NA
j_call: TRBJ2-2
clone_size: few
v_call: TRBV29-1
cdr3_nt: TGCAGCGTTGAAGAACGACGGCCCGGGGAGCTGTTTTTT
cdr3_aa: CSVEERRPGELFF

d_call: NA
j_call: TRBJ2-5
clone_size: NA
v_call: TRBV7-9
cdr3_nt: TGTGCCAGCAGCTTCGGCACCCACCAAGAGACCCAGTACTTC
cdr3_aa: CASSFGTHQETQYF

d_call: NA
j_call: TRBJ2-3
clone_size: NA
v_call: TRBV12-3/TRBV12-4
cdr3_nt: TGTGCCAGCAGTTTCCCACCCACAGATACGCAGTATTTT
cdr3_aa: CASSFPPTDTQYF

d_call: NA
j_call: TRBJ1-2
clone_size: few
v_call: TRBV20-1
cdr3_nt: TGCAGTGCTAGAGATCCCTTTAACTATGGCTACACCTTC
cdr3_aa: CSARDPFNYGYTF

d_call: NA
j_call: TRBJ2-4
clone_size: NA
v_call: TRBV9
cdr3_nt: TGTGCCAGCAGCGATGGGCAGTTAGCCAAAAACATTCAGTACTTC
cdr3_aa: CASSDGQLAKNIQYF

d_call: NA
j_call: TRBJ2-3
clone_size: NA
v_call: TRBV24-1
cdr3_nt: TGTGCCACCAGTGATCTTAGCTCCGAGGGGGATACGCAGTATTTT
cdr3_aa: CATSDLSSEGDTQYF

d_call: TRBD1
j_call: TRBJ2-7
clone_size: few
v_call: TRBV14
cdr3_nt: TGTGCCAGCAGCCCCGGACAGGGTTCGGAGCAGTACTTC
cdr3_aa: CASSPGQGSEQYF

d_call: TRBD1
j_call: TRBJ1-4
clone_size: few
v_call: TRBV28
cdr3_nt: TGTGCCAGCAGTTCCCAACAGGGGGGGAGAGAAAAACTGTTTTTT
cdr3_aa: CASSSQQGGREKLFF

d_call: NA
j_call: TRBJ2-7
clone_size: NA
v_call: TRBV3-1
cdr3_nt: TGTGCCAGCAGCCAAGACCCGACAGGACGTGGGGAGCAGTACTTC
cdr3_aa: CASSQDPTGRGEQYF

d_call: NA
j_call: TRBJ2-3
clone_size: few
v_call: TRBV20-1
cdr3_nt: TGCAGTGTTCCGACAGTGGTGGCAGATACGCAGTATTTT
cdr3_aa: CSVPTVVADTQYF

d_call: NA
j_call: TRBJ1-1
clone_size: NA
v_call: TRBV2
cdr3_nt: TGTGCCATGCTGCCTATTGGACAGCTGAACACTGAAGCTTTCTTT
cdr3_aa: CAMLPIGQLNTEAFF

d_call: TRBD1
j_call: TRBJ2-3
clone_size: NA
v_call: TRBV9
cdr3_nt: TGTGCCAGCAGCGTAGGAGGGGGCCTCACAGATACGCAGTATTTT
cdr3_aa: CASSVGGGLTDTQYF

d_call: NA
j_call: TRBJ1-6
clone_size: few
v_call: TRBV5-1
cdr3_nt: TGCGCCAGCAGCTTGGACAGGCCTGATTCACCCCTCCACTTT
cdr3_aa: CASSLDRPDSPLHF